The rows below give T cell receptor beta chains drawn from one sample of a study of CD8 T cells in Susac syndrome. TCRdb used MiXCR to reprocess the immunoSEQ multiplex PCR reads, holding one entry per CDR3 protein. The sample consists of roughly 100,000 distinct CDR3 sequences, 85% to 95% of them appearing once. The sample was CD4+ T cells from PBMCs. The receptor source for this set is a human donor with Susac syndrome. Both conserved end residues are part of each CDR3. A D gene is named only where the DNA matches it firmly.

CDR3 length	V gene	J gene	D gene	CDR3 DNA	CDR3 protein
18	TRBV23-1	TRBJ1-5	-	TGCGCCAGCAGTCCCGACGGTGGGACAAATTTGTGGGATCAGCCCCAGCATTTT	CASSPDGGTNLWDQPQHF
15	TRBV20-1	TRBJ1-5	-	TGCAGTGCTCAAACCTCAGGGGTTAGCAATCAGCCCCAGCATTTT	CSAQTSGVSNQPQHF
12	TRBV7-8	TRBJ2-3	-	TGTGCCAGCAGCCCGGGGAGAGATACGCAGTATTTT	CASSPGRDTQYF
16	TRBV4-1	TRBJ2-3	TRBD2	TGCGCCAGCAGCCAAGTCGGGCGGGGGAGCACAGATACGCAGTATTTT	CASSQVGRGSTDTQYF
17	TRBV4-1	TRBJ2-1	TRBD2	TGCGCCAGCAGCCAAATCGGGGCTAGCGGGGGGCACAATGAGCAGTTCTTC	CASSQIGASGGHNEQFF
15	TRBV7-9	TRBJ1-4	-	TGTGCCAGCAGCTTCGGCGCTATTCCACAGGAAAAACTGTTTTTT	CASSFGAIPQEKLFF
14	TRBV20-1	TRBJ2-5	TRBD2	TGCAGTGCAAAACTAGCGGGGCGAAAAGAGACCCAGTACTTC	CSAKLAGRKETQYF
14	TRBV5-1	TRBJ1-4	-	TGCGCCAGCAGCAGGGCCGCAACTAATGAAAAACTGTTTTTT	CASSRAATNEKLFF
10	TRBV30	TRBJ1-4	-	TGTGCCTGGAGTTATCATTCTATTTCCTTT	CAWSYHSISF
16	TRBV2	TRBJ2-6	TRBD1	TGTGCCAGCAGTTGGGACAGAGCCTCGGGGGCCAACGTCCTGACTTTC	CASSWDRASGANVLTF